These 11 T cell receptor beta chains came from one sample sequenced in a study of shared clonotypes between healthy human individuals. It was CD45RO-negative cells, positively selected for CCR7, that made up naive CD8 cells, with terminally differentiated effector memory CD45RA+ cells excluded. Profiling relied on immunoSEQ multiplex PCR, and the TCRdb table lists in-frame clones only, not all of them. This table holds approximately 650,000 clones, over 95% found once. Sequenced: naive CD8+ T cells sorted from blood. These receptors were obtained from a woman aged 25-40 years in good health.

The chain has TRBV6-5 and TRBJ2-2, with TRBD1 identical over 8 bases. This CDR3 comprises 14 residues. Germline V gives CDR1 MNHEY, CDR2 SVGAGI. After removal of 2 bases from V and 8 bases from J, the junction contained 4 bases not matched to a gene. The CDR3 reads CASSYGQGGGELFF. Written as DNA, the CDR3 is TGTGCCAGCAGTTACGGACAGGGTGGGGGGGAGCTGTTTTTT.

CDR3 loop: CASSVSRSYEQFF. The DNA for the CDR3 is TGTGCCAGCAGTGTTAGTCGAAGCTATGAGCAGTTCTTC. The gene calls are TRBV6-1 and TRBJ2-1; D is uncertain. The V gene lost 4 bases and the J gene lost 8 bases, with 12 bases spanning the gap. CDR1 and CDR2 from the germline V gene are MNHNS and SASEGT. The CDR3 contains 13 residues.

This sequence joins TRBV19 and TRBJ1-1; no reliable D call. The CDR3 loop spans 14 amino acids. The V gene lost 0 bases and the J gene lost 4 bases, with 9 bases spanning the gap. CDR1 and CDR2 (germline): LNHDA, SQIVND (reference sequence). The CDR3 is CASSIDGGITEAFF. CDR3 DNA: TGTGCCAGTAGTATAGACGGCGGGATCACTGAAGCTTTCTTT. The whole variable domain, filled in from reference TRBV19 and TRBJ1-1, reads DGGITQSPKYLFRKEGQNVTLSCEQNLNHDAMYWYRQDPGQGLRLIYYSQIVNDFQKGDIAEGYSVSREKKESFPLTVTSAQKNPTAFYLCASSIDGGITEAFFGQGTRLTVV.

This rearrangement joins TRBV6-1 to TRBJ1-2; tentative D call: TRBD1 (6 bases). Germline CDR1 is MNHNS and CDR2 is SASEGT. The CDR3 consists of 15 residues. V lost 3 bases to trimming and J lost 8 bases, with 19 bases between them. CDR3 in DNA: TGTGCCAGCAGTGACCTGGTAGGGGGAATAGGAGGCTACACCTTC. It is translated as CASSDLVGGIGGYTF.

This clone was detected only once. The chain links TRBV7-2 to TRBJ2-7; 7 nucleotides match TRBD1. CDR1 SGHTA and CDR2 FQGNSA come from the germline V gene. The trim removed 4 bases at V and 2 bases at J, leaving 5 bases unmatched. The CDR3 runs 14 residues. The CDR3 bases are TGTGCCAGCAGCTGGGACCAGGGGGCCTACGAGCAGTACTTC. Translation: CASSWDQGAYEQYF.

The gene calls are TRBV7-2 and TRBJ2-1; 7 bases map to TRBD1. V lost 3 bases, J lost 2 bases, and 7 bases stayed unmatched. The CDR3 is made up of 16 amino acids. From germline, CDR1 is SGHTA and CDR2 FQGNSA. CDR3 residues: CASSFSTGAPYNEQFF. CDR3 DNA: TGTGCCAGCAGCTTTTCCACAGGGGCCCCCTACAATGAGCAGTTCTTC.

Turning to this clone: The sample holds other DNA sequences that translate to the same CDR3. This chain connects TRBV19 to TRBJ2-7; D is unclear. This CDR3 has 12 amino acids. Trimming cost V 1 base and J 4 bases, with 5 bases left between them. CDR1 is LNHDA, CDR2 SQIVND, per germline (reference sequence). Here the CDR3 DNA reads TGTGCCAGTAGTATAGGAGGATACGAGCAGTACTTC. Translated, it gives CASSIGGYEQYF.

This rearrangement joins TRBV27 to TRBJ1-2; D gene uncertain. Germline V gene data show CDR1 as MNHEY and CDR2 as SMNVEV (reference sequence). CDR3 size: 14 residues. Trimming cost V 7 bases and J 4 bases, with 16 bases left between them. This CDR3 is CASKMDGSGYGYTF. For the CDR3, the DNA is TGTGCCAGCAAGATGGACGGAAGCGGCTATGGCTACACCTTC.

The J gene is TRBJ2-1, the V gene TRBV10-1, with 10 bases identical to TRBD2. Per germline, CDR1 WNHNN and CDR2 SYGVQD (reference sequence). This CDR3 is 13 amino acids long. After removal of 0 bases from V and 16 bases from J, the junction contained 6 bases not matched to a gene. Written as DNA, the CDR3 is TGCGCCAGCAGTGAGTCCTTACTAGCGGGATACTTCTTC. It translates to CASSESLLAGYFF.

The CDR3 here is CASSLSRADTQYF. The CDR3 nucleotides are TGTGCCAGCAGTTTATCGAGGGCAGATACGCAGTATTTT. The V call is TRBV28, the J call TRBJ2-3; D is perhaps TRBD2 (5 bases). Germline values: CDR1 MDHEN, CDR2 SYDVKM. The CDR3 runs to 13 residues. Trimming took 1 base from V and 4 from J, leaving 6 bases between them.

CDR3 loop: CASSLDARIYEQYF. The CDR3 nucleotides are TGTGCCAGCAGCTTGGATGCCAGGATCTACGAGCAGTACTTC. V gene TRBV5-6 combines with J gene TRBJ2-7; D uncertain. CDR1 is SGHDT, CDR2 YYEEEE, per germline. The CDR3 sequence is 14 residues long. V gave up 0 bases and J gave up 3 bases, with 10 bases separating them.